Listed below are T cell receptor beta chains from one sample, sequenced in a study of regulatory and conventional T cells in RAG deficiency. Clones were sequenced by immunoSEQ multiplex PCR, and TCRdb holds only the in-frame ones, with some missing. This sample has 45,000 to 50,000 clones, with 85% to 90% found just once. The data also belong to a second study, concerning regulatory T cells.

The sequencing sample was made of CD4+ effector T cells sorted from blood. The receptors were gathered from a human donor in good health. CDR3s include the opening cysteine and the closing phenylalanine or tryptophan. Expanded clones are given a class, and other clones once, few, many or no size at all.

CDR3 protein: CASSPGLSGNTIYF
clone size: NA
V gene: TRBV11-2

CDR3 protein: CASSYRERYEQYF
clone size: NA
V gene: TRBV6-6

CDR3 protein: CASSLGGGETQYF
clone size: NA
V gene: TRBV5-1

CDR3 protein: CASSPRTEKYNSPLHF
clone size: once
V gene: TRBV7-4

CDR3 protein: CASSTQSYEQYF
clone size: NA
V gene: TRBV28

CDR3 protein: CASSVEQGRTEAFF
clone size: NA
V gene: TRBV9

CDR3 protein: CASSNGGRAEETQYF
clone size: NA
V gene: TRBV5-5

CDR3 protein: CASSALGGDTGELFF
clone size: NA
V gene: TRBV5-8

CDR3 protein: CASSESLENTEAFF
clone size: NA
V gene: TRBV10-1

CDR3 protein: CASSYSEVSPLHF
clone size: NA
V gene: TRBV6-6

CDR3 protein: CASSLVHPKDNEQFF
clone size: NA
V gene: TRBV5-1

CDR3 protein: CASSFIQGDTQYF
clone size: once
V gene: TRBV7-8

CDR3 protein: CASSPTDSNQPQHF
clone size: NA
V gene: TRBV18

CDR3 protein: CASSSRLDRQDTQYF
clone size: NA
V gene: TRBV11-3

CDR3 protein: CASSSSSGYTGELFF
clone size: NA
V gene: TRBV19

CDR3 protein: CASTQGDTEAFF
clone size: NA
V gene: TRBV11-3

CDR3 protein: CVIVGNTEAFF
clone size: NA
V gene: TRBV28

CDR3 protein: CAWSVLQETQYF
clone size: NA
V gene: TRBV30

CDR3 protein: CASSSRDHLRNEQFF
clone size: NA
V gene: TRBV5-1

CDR3 protein: CASSLQRVTDTQYF
clone size: NA
V gene: TRBV11-3

CDR3 protein: CASSLEAQGAGQTNEQFF
clone size: once
V gene: TRBV11-3

CDR3 protein: CASSVEGTGELFF
clone size: NA
V gene: TRBV9

CDR3 protein: CASTPGAGVGNTIYF
clone size: few
V gene: TRBV19

CDR3 protein: CASSREKLFF
clone size: NA
V gene: TRBV6-6

CDR3 protein: CATSREGNVFNEKLFF
clone size: once
V gene: TRBV15

CDR3 protein: CASSRGPSYEQYF
clone size: NA
V gene: TRBV7-8

CDR3 protein: CASSPRTVNYEQYF
clone size: NA
V gene: TRBV7-2

CDR3 protein: CAWNQDSSLSPLHF
clone size: once
V gene: TRBV30

CDR3 protein: CASSEGQGFEQYF
clone size: NA
V gene: TRBV19

CDR3 protein: CASRERTGWDTEAFF
clone size: NA
V gene: TRBV19

CDR3 protein: CASSWGLAGGDEQFF
clone size: NA
V gene: TRBV5-1

CDR3 protein: CASSSRGVNTEAFF
clone size: NA
V gene: TRBV6-5

CDR3 protein: CASSLDIAGGEDVYF
clone size: NA
V gene: TRBV4-2

CDR3 protein: CASSLQGYEQYF
clone size: NA
V gene: TRBV5-6

CDR3 protein: CASRLAGGMNEQFF
clone size: NA
V gene: TRBV25-1

CDR3 protein: CASGTGKRNIQYF
clone size: once
V gene: TRBV28

CDR3 protein: CASRDVTSRPDTQYF
clone size: NA
V gene: TRBV19

CDR3 protein: CASSYGQSSDTQYF
clone size: NA
V gene: TRBV11-2

CDR3 protein: CASSPPRTGTADTQYF
clone size: NA
V gene: TRBV18

CDR3 protein: CASSGRTSGPHNEQFF
clone size: NA
V gene: TRBV10-1

CDR3 protein: CASSLEPENSPLHF
clone size: NA
V gene: TRBV5-4